This T cell receptor (beta chain) derives from a study of naive and memory T cell subsets. Four PCR rounds used nested alpha and beta constant region primers plus the SP2 primer. Each CDR3 protein gets one entry after TCRdb re-called the UMI-ligation and nested PCR reads with MiXCR. The sample includes about 26,000 distinct CDR3 sequences, roughly 5.2% seen only once; the top ten take roughly 7.1%. An oligonucleotide containing a UMI was ligated to the 3' end of TCR cDNA. This clonotype was counted at least ten times. This receptor was obtained from an adult in good health. Sequencing used blood.

The CDR3 DNA reads TGCAGCGTTCCCACAGGGGGCCCAGATACGCAGTATTTT. Translating it yields CSVPTGGPDTQYF. The chain employs TRBV29-1 and TRBJ2-3, with 9 positions matching TRBD1. J lost 4 bases, V lost 5 bases, and 4 bases had no gene match. CDR1 SQVTM and CDR2 ANQGSEA come from the germline V gene. The CDR3 covers 13 residues.